This TCR beta chain appears in the sequencing data of a study of shared clonotypes between healthy human individuals. On the study more broadly: Sampling drew on donors who were a couple of women and three men aged 18 to 49.

V shed 2 bases, J shed 0 bases, and the junction held 4 bases outside the gene matches. The germline V gene has CDR1 PRHDT and CDR2 FYEKMQ (reference sequence). The CDR3 sequence is 16 residues long. As originally analysed: There were no quality scores in the junction-only immunoSEQ sequences, so filtering differed. The method was immunoSEQ multiplex PCR; TCRdb's version includes in-frame clones alone and lacks a portion of them. The V and J calls and the clone size are those of that table, but D and trimming were determined from the DNA. This sample has roughly 450,000 clones, with about four fifths found just once. Study results and limitations: Only a few donors were included, so the genetic and exposure-history diversity represented was limited. Specimens sampled were limited to blood, with tissue repertoires likely differing.

Note on this clone: Its antigen remains unidentified.

V is TRBV13 and J is TRBJ1-3, with 7 bases matching TRBD1. The clonotype was recovered from a woman aged 40 to 55 in good health. Some clones in this sample may be carry-over from other donors' samples. Material for sequencing was PBMCs. CDR3 in amino acids: CASSLRTGSSGNTIYF. DNA for the CDR3: TGTGCCAGCAGCTTAAGGACAGGATCCTCTGGAAACACCATATATTTT.